The 2 T cell receptor beta chains below were found in one sample sequenced in a study of Ad26.COV2.S vaccination and SARS-CoV-2 variants. The treatment is: around 19 received Ad26.COV2.S at low or high dose, single or two shots; roughly five received placebo; per-sample allocation not given. Following the first vaccine or placebo injection, samples were taken on day 63. The assay was immunoSEQ multiplex PCR, and TCRdb's table has in-frame clones only and misses some. The repertoire consists of about 350,000 clones, with about 88% occurring once and the leading ten covering approximately 5.9%. The source material was peripheral blood, sampled in a trial of Ad26.COV2.S vaccine versus placebo. The receptors originated from a person aged 18 to 59 who received the Ad26.COV2.S COVID-19 vaccine or a placebo.

This chain joins TRBV4-3 and TRBJ1-2, with D possibly TRBD1 on 6 matching bases. The CDR3 is made up of 15 amino acids. The germline V gene encodes CDR1 LGHNA and CDR2 YSLEER. V was pared by 0 bases and J by 2 bases, with 10 bases between. The CDR3 bases are TGCGCCAGCAGCCAAGATAGGACAGCGAACTATGGCTACACCTTC. Its translation is CASSQDRTANYGYTF.

The V call is TRBV12-3 or TRBV12-4, the J call TRBJ1-1; D possibly corresponds to TRBD1 (6 bases). The CDR3 has 13 amino acids. Trimming removed 6 bases at V and 4 bases at J, with 12 bases between. The CDR3 coding sequence is TGTGCCAGCAGATACAGGGATGGCACTGAAGCTTTCTTT. Protein product: CASRYRDGTEAFF.